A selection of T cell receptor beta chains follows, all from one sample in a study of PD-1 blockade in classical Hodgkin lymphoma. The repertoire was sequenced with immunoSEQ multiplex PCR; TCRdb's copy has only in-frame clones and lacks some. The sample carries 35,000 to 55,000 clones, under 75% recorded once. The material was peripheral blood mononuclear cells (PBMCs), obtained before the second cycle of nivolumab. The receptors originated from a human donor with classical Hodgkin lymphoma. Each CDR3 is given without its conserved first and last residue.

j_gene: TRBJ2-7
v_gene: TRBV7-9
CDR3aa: ASRGSGNEQY

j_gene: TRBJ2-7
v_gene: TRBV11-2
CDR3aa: ASSLTPDEPYEQY

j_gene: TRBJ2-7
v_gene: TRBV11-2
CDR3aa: ASSLGFQGGTLPHEQY

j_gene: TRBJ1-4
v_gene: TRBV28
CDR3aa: ASSPLLGVDEKLF

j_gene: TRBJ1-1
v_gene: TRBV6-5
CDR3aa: ASSYEGKTEAF

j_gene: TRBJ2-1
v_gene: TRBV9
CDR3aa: ASSERTVAYNEQF

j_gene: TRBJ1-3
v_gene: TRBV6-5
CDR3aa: ASSLGGGVGNTIY

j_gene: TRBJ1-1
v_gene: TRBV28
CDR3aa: ASGDMSTEAF

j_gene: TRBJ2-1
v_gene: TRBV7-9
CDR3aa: ASSLDYTNEQF

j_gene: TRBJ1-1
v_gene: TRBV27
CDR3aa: ASSLVVGTEAF

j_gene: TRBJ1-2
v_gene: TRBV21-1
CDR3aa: ASSNEDRVGDSGYT

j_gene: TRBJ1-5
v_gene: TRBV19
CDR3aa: ASSFQLQGLYSNQPQH

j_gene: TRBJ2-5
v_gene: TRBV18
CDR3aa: ASSPRRSQETQY

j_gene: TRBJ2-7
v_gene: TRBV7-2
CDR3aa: ASSLPGGYEQY

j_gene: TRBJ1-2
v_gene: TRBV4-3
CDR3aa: ASSQVGYGYT

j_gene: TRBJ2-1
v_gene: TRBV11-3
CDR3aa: ASSVSSSYNEQF

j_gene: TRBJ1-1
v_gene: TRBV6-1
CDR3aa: ASSEAPTLGAF

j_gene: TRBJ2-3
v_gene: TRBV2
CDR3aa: ASSEWTDYTDTQY

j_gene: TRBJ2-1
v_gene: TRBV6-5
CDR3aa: ASSYRLAYNEQF

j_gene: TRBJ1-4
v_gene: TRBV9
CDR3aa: ASNREGGFNEKLF

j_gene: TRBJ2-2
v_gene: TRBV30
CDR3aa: AWSVRQGSTGELF

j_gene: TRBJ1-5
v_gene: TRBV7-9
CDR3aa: ASSLTGWQGNQPQH

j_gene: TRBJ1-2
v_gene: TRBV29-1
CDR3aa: SVVDPGENYGYT

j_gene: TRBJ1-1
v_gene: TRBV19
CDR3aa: ASSTAGQLNTEAF

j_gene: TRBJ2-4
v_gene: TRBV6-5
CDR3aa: ASSYQHTGIQY

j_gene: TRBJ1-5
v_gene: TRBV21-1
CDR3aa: ASSAQPSQTGERAQH

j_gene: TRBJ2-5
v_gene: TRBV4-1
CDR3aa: ASSQDWGETQY

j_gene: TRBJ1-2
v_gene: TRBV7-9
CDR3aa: ASRPGSSGYGYT

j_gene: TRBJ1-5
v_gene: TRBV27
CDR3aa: ASSLFGSIGNQPQH

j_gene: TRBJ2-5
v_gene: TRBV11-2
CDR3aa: ASSLSTDKGETQY

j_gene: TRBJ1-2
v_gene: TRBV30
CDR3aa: AWLQRGGYT

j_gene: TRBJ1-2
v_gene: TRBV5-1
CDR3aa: ASSSQGRGYT

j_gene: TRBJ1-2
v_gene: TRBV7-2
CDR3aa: ASSLERSFWGYT

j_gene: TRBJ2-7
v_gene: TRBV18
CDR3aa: ASSPPRRDRVHEQY

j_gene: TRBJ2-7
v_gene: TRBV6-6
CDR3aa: ASSNRGYEQY

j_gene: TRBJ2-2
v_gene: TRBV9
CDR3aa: ASSTPRQDTNTGELF

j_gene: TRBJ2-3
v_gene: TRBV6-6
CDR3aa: ASSGRGTSTDTQY

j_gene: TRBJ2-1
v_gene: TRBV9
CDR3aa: ASSVAGTGIFYNEQF

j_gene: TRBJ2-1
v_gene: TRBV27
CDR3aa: ASVPGGPYNEQF

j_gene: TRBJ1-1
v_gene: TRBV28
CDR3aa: ASSPSDGGPKAF

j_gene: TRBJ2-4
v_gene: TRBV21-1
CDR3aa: ASSKFRRRVTNIQY

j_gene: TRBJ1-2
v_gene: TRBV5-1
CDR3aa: ASSLGSGGSGYT